This TCR beta chain originates from a study of graft-versus-host responses after intestinal transplantation. Germline V lookup: CDR1 SGHTS, CDR2 YDEGEE. The trim removed 1 base at V and 1 base at J, leaving 6 bases unmatched. The CDR3 spans 16 residues. Profiled with immunoSEQ multiplex PCR; TCRdb holds only in-frame clones, not every one. This sample has approximately 77,000 clones; around 92% occur once, and the top ten carry 0.69%. The starting material was PBMCs, obtained 98 days after intestinal transplantation. This TCR derives from a human patient who received an intestinal transplant, so some T cells may come from the graft donor. The rearrangement uses TRBV5-8 and TRBJ2-7, with 9 bases identical to TRBD2. The CDR3 region has the DNA TGTGCCAGCAGCTTGTCCGGGACTAGCTTTTCCTACGAGCAGTACTTC. It translates to CASSLSGTSFSYEQYF.